A selection of T cell receptor beta chains follows, all from one sample in a study of T cell responses to AZD1222 COVID-19 vaccine. Generated by immunoSEQ multiplex PCR, the TCRdb table keeps only in-frame clones and is missing some. The data hold around 120,000 clones, with roughly nine tenths observed a single time. The sequencing used peripheral blood, collected 28 days after the second AZD1222 dose. The source of these receptors is an adult who received the AZD1222 COVID-19 vaccine. Each CDR3 is given with its conserved first and last residue. A D gene is named only where the DNA matches it firmly. Clone sizes are given selectively: once, few, many, or a class where the clone is expanded.

D gene	V gene	J gene	clone size	CDR3 DNA	CDR3 protein
.	TRBV5-4	TRBJ2-3	.	TGTGCCAGCAGCTCAGGTTTCACAGATACGCAGTATTTT	CASSSGFTDTQYF
.	TRBV9	TRBJ1-5	.	TGTGCCAGCAGCACCGGGACTTTTCGCAATCAGCCCCAGCATTTT	CASSTGTFRNQPQHF
TRBD2	TRBV6-6	TRBJ2-5	once	TGTGCCAGCAGTCCCTGGGTTGGAGCGGGATTGGAAGAGACCCAGTACTTC	CASSPWVGAGLEETQYF
.	TRBV24-1	TRBJ1-5	.	TGTGCCACCAGTGAACCGGACAGTGGGTGGCCCCAGCATTTT	CATSEPDSGWPQHF
TRBD2	TRBV7-9	TRBJ2-1	.	TGTGCCAGCAGCTTAGGAGCGGGGAGCTCCTACAATGAGCAGTTCTTC	CASSLGAGSSYNEQFF
TRBD2	TRBV10-2	TRBJ2-7	once	TGCGCCAGCAGTGAGTCGGGGACTAGCGGGAGTCCCCAGGGCTACGAGCAGTACTTC	CASSESGTSGSPQGYEQYF
TRBD2	TRBV19	TRBJ2-2	.	TGTGCCAGTAGGTTAGCGGGGGACACCGGGGAGCTGTTTTTT	CASRLAGDTGELFF
TRBD1	TRBV28	TRBJ1-5	.	TGTGCCAGCAGTTTTTGGGACAGGGATAGCAATCAGCCCCAGCATTTT	CASSFWDRDSNQPQHF
TRBD1	TRBV6-5	TRBJ1-4	.	TGTGCCAGCAGGGATGGACAGGGGAGGCATGAAAAACTGTTTTTT	CASRDGQGRHEKLFF
.	TRBV15	TRBJ1-1	.	TGTGCCACCAGCAGAGATCCCCAGGGAGACACTGAAGCTTTCTTT	CATSRDPQGDTEAFF
.	TRBV5-1	TRBJ2-2	.	TGCGCCAGCAGCTCGGACTACAACACCGGGGAGCTGTTTTTT	CASSSDYNTGELFF
TRBD2	TRBV28	TRBJ2-7	once	TGTGCCAGCAGCCTCCATAGGACTAGCGGGATGTACGAGCAGTACTTC	CASSLHRTSGMYEQYF
.	TRBV27	TRBJ2-3	.	TGTGCCAGCAGTTTGATATTCGGACTGAGCACAGATACGCAGTATTTT	CASSLIFGLSTDTQYF
.	TRBV14	TRBJ1-2	.	TGTGCCAGCAGCCAAGATTACAGGATTGACTATGGCTACACCTTC	CASSQDYRIDYGYTF
TRBD2	TRBV12-3/TRBV12-4	TRBJ2-3	once	TGTGCCAGCCTGCTAGCGGGAGCTGATACGCAGTATTTT	CASLLAGADTQYF
.	TRBV29-1	TRBJ1-2	.	TGCAGCGTTGAAGGGAATGGCTACACCTTC	CSVEGNGYTF
TRBD1	TRBV29-1	TRBJ1-6	few	TGCAGCGTACGCGGACAGGGGGCGGGTTCACCCCTCCACTTT	CSVRGQGAGSPLHF
TRBD2	TRBV7-2	TRBJ2-7	.	TGTGCCAGCAGCTCGACGGGAGGGGCCTACGAGCAGTACTTC	CASSSTGGAYEQYF
.	TRBV2	TRBJ2-7	once	TGTGCCAGCAGTGACCTAGGGTCGTACGAGCAGTACTTC	CASSDLGSYEQYF
.	TRBV18	TRBJ1-5	.	TGTGCCAGCTCACCAAGTGGCGGGGATCAGCCCCAGCATTTT	CASSPSGGDQPQHF
.	TRBV4-2	TRBJ2-2	once	TGTGCCAGCAGCCTCTCAGGAGCCTCTAACACCGGGGAGCTGTTTTTT	CASSLSGASNTGELFF